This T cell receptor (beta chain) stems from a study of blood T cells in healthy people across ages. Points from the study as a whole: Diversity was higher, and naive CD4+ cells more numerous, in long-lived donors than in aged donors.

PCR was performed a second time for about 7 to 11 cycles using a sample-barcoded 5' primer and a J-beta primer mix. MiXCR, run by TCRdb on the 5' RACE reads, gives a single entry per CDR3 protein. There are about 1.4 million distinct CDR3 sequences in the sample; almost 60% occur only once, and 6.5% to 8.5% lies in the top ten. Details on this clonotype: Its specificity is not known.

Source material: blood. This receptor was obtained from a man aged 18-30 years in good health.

CDR3: CASSDRDRRNGYTF. The CDR3 DNA follows: TGTGCCAGCAGCGACCGGGACAGAAGAAATGGCTACACCTTC. The chain employs TRBV2 and TRBJ1-2; TRBD1 agrees at 7 bases. The CDR3 is 14 residues long. Per germline, CDR1 SNHLY and CDR2 FYNNEI. Germline trimming cut 6 bases from V and 6 bases from J; bases unmatched to any gene: 10.